This T cell receptor beta chain was identified in a study of blood T cell repertoires in COVID-19. Study-level background: PBMCs, B-cell-depleted T cells, or T cells were the source of the cDNA or gDNA that made up the material.

The table came from immunoSEQ multiplex PCR; TCRdb's copy has only in-frame clones and leaves some out. The sample consists of roughly 200,000 clones, nearly 90% of them appearing once. CDR1 and CDR2 (germline): KGHDR, SFDVKD. The CDR3 contains 15 residues. Trimming removed 6 bases from V and 1 base from J; junction bases left unmatched: 4. This sequence was found in a woman between 40 and 55 years old who had recovered from COVID-19. The chain combines TRBV24-1 with TRBJ2-3; 9 bases match TRBD2. The sequenced material came from peripheral blood. CDR3 DNA sequence: TGTGCCACCAGTTATAAGCGGGAGGGCACAGATACGCAGTATTTT. Protein sequence: CATSYKREGTDTQYF.